Listed below are T cell receptor beta chains from one sample, sequenced in a study of blood T cell repertoires in COVID-19. Clones were sequenced by immunoSEQ multiplex PCR, and TCRdb holds only the in-frame ones, with some missing. The repertoire holds fewer than 65,000 clones, with 80% to 90% as singletons. The sample taken for sequencing was peripheral blood. These receptors came from a man aged 60 to 69 with acute or convalescent COVID-19. Both conserved end residues are part of each CDR3. D genes are given only for firm matches. Size is stated for part of the rows, as once, few or many counts, or as a class when the clone is expanded.

V	size	D	J	CDR3	DNA
TRBV29-1	-	-	TRBJ1-5	CSVSDSNQPQHF	TGCAGCGTCAGTGATAGCAATCAGCCCCAGCATTTT
TRBV19	-	-	TRBJ1-1	CASMNVAEAFF	TGTGCCAGTATGAACGTTGCGGAAGCTTTCTTT
TRBV27	-	-	TRBJ2-3	CASSLLRGGRGLTDTQYF	TGTGCCAGCAGTTTATTGAGGGGGGGCAGGGGGCTAACAGATACGCAGTATTTT
TRBV5-4	-	-	TRBJ1-3	CASSSEGNSGNTIYF	TGTGCCAGCAGCTCCGAGGGTAACTCTGGAAACACCATATATTTT
TRBV4-1	-	-	TRBJ2-3	CASSQDLTGRPNF	TGCGCCAGCAGCCAAGATTTAACGGGTCGTCCGAATTTT
TRBV11-3	-	-	TRBJ1-1	CASSLGGRVRTEAFF	TGTGCCAGCAGCTTAGGGGGCAGGGTGAGGACTGAAGCTTTCTTT
TRBV2	-	TRBD1	TRBJ1-1	CASSEVGQGAWDTEAFF	TGTGCCAGCAGTGAGGTCGGTCAGGGGGCATGGGACACTGAAGCTTTCTTT
TRBV27	few	TRBD2	TRBJ2-7	CASSPHSKRERYEQYF	TGTGCCAGCAGTCCCCATAGTAAGCGGGAGCGGTACGAGCAGTACTTC
TRBV5-1	few	TRBD1	TRBJ2-7	CASSLEGAARVSSYEQYF	TGCGCCAGCAGCTTGGAGGGGGCTGCCAGGGTTAGCTCCTACGAGCAGTACTTC
TRBV29-1	-	TRBD2	TRBJ2-5	CSVDEVEREGRETQYF	TGCAGCGTTGACGAGGTGGAGCGGGAGGGCCGAGAGACCCAGTACTTC
TRBV28	-	TRBD1	TRBJ2-2	CASRGRQGRTGELFF	TGTGCCAGCAGGGGCCGACAGGGGCGCACCGGGGAGCTGTTTTTT
TRBV9	-	-	TRBJ1-3	CASSPQGFSGNTIYF	TGTGCCAGCAGCCCTCAGGGATTCTCTGGAAACACCATATATTTT
TRBV11-2	many	-	TRBJ1-5	CASSLTPGNQPQHF	TGTGCCAGCAGCTTAACGCCAGGGAACCAGCCCCAGCATTTT
TRBV18	-	TRBD2	TRBJ2-1	CASSPVLAGNEQFF	TGTGCCAGCTCACCTGTACTAGCGGGCAATGAGCAGTTCTTC
TRBV7-9	-	-	TRBJ1-1	CASSLMGGLRQSMAFF	TGTGCCAGCAGCTTAATGGGGGGGCTAAGGCAGTCCATGGCTTTCTTT
TRBV7-2	-	TRBD1	TRBJ2-7	CASSQDRGLREQYF	TGTGCCAGCAGCCAGGACAGGGGGTTACGAGAGCAGTACTTC
TRBV9	-	-	TRBJ2-3	CASSVGLDRTDTQYF	TGTGCCAGCAGCGTGGGACTTGATCGCACAGATACGCAGTATTTT
TRBV5-1	-	TRBD2	TRBJ2-5	CASSSYPSGGARTETQYF	TGCGCCAGCAGCTCGTACCCTAGCGGGGGGGCCCGAACGGAGACCCAGTACTTC
TRBV5-5	-	TRBD1	TRBJ1-2	CASSLSGTENYGYTF	TGTGCCAGCAGCTTGTCTGGGACAGAAAACTATGGCTACACCTTC
TRBV19	-	-	TRBJ1-5	CASSDFGHQPQHF	TGTGCCAGTAGCGACTTCGGCCATCAGCCCCAGCATTTT
TRBV18	-	TRBD1	TRBJ1-2	CASSLNLVDRAVDYGYTF	TGTGCCAGCTCACTAAACCTAGTCGACAGGGCGGTCGACTATGGCTACACCTTC
TRBV19	-	-	TRBJ2-7	CASSTSSYEQYF	TGTGCCAGTAGTACCTCTTCCTACGAGCAGTACTTC
TRBV28	-	TRBD1	TRBJ1-2	CASSITGANYGYTF	TGTGCCAGCAGTATCACAGGGGCAAACTATGGCTACACCTTC
TRBV29-1	-	TRBD1	TRBJ1-2	CSVIRQGDYGYTF	TGCAGCGTAATTCGACAGGGGGACTATGGCTACACCTTC
TRBV5-1	-	TRBD1	TRBJ1-3	CASSLTGVGNTIYF	TGCGCCAGCAGCTTGACAGGGGTTGGAAACACCATATATTTT
TRBV5-4	-	-	TRBJ2-1	CASSLDRLGEQFF	TGTGCCAGCAGCTTGGACAGGTTGGGTGAGCAGTTCTTC
TRBV4-1	-	-	TRBJ2-1	CASSPLAQNNEQFF	TGCGCCAGCAGCCCCCTGGCACAGAACAATGAGCAGTTCTTC
TRBV5-4	-	TRBD2	TRBJ2-3	CASSGHVAGMDTQYF	TGTGCCAGCAGCGGCCATGTAGCGGGAATGGATACGCAGTATTTT
TRBV28	-	TRBD2	TRBJ2-7	CASLGLAEMSSYEQYF	TGTGCCAGCCTCGGACTAGCGGAAATGAGCTCCTACGAGCAGTACTTC
TRBV9	-	-	TRBJ2-2	CASSPRTGLGELFF	TGTGCCAGCAGCCCCCGGACTGGTCTCGGGGAGCTGTTTTTT
TRBV27	-	TRBD1	TRBJ2-5	CASSSRTGGTGETQYF	TGTGCCAGCAGTTCGCGGACAGGGGGAACAGGAGAGACCCAGTACTTC
TRBV9	-	-	TRBJ2-2	CASSGPKTVPWGELFF	TGTGCCAGCAGCGGCCCTAAGACAGTCCCTTGGGGGGAGCTGTTTTTT
TRBV29-1	-	-	TRBJ2-1	CSVGVLEQFF	TGCAGCGTTGGAGTTCTTGAGCAGTTCTTC
TRBV10-1	once	-	TRBJ2-7	CASSRRSGGEQYF	TGCGCCAGCAGTCGCCGGTCCGGGGGCGAGCAGTACTTC
TRBV29-1	-	-	TRBJ1-4	CSVEDQMAGSGEKLFF	TGCAGCGTTGAAGATCAGATGGCGGGTAGCGGTGAAAAACTGTTTTTT
TRBV5-4	-	-	TRBJ2-2	CASSGWTGTGELFF	TGTGCCAGCAGCGGATGGACTGGGACCGGGGAGCTGTTTTTT
TRBV27	-	TRBD2	TRBJ2-7	CASSWGLAPYEQYF	TGTGCCAGCAGTTGGGGACTAGCGCCCTACGAGCAGTACTTC
TRBV19	-	TRBD1	TRBJ1-2	CASTPDRATYGYTF	TGTGCCAGTACCCCGGACAGGGCAACCTATGGCTACACCTTC
TRBV10-3	-	-	TRBJ2-1	CAISESRQERGNEQFF	TGTGCCATCAGTGAGTCTCGGCAGGAGAGGGGGAATGAGCAGTTCTTC
TRBV28	-	-	TRBJ1-1	CASSFMNTEAFF	TGTGCCAGCAGTTTCATGAACACTGAAGCTTTCTTT
TRBV12-3/TRBV12-4	-	TRBD2	TRBJ2-1	CASSESGGYEQFF	TGTGCCAGCAGTGAGAGCGGGGGATATGAGCAGTTCTTC
TRBV7-2	-	-	TRBJ2-7	CASSGRATDSYEQYF	TGTGCCAGCAGCGGGCGAGCGACAGACTCCTACGAGCAGTACTTC
TRBV5-1	once	-	TRBJ2-1	CASSLTGGNEQFF	TGCGCCAGCAGCTTGACCGGCGGGAATGAGCAGTTCTTC